What follows are 27 T cell receptor beta chains derived from one specimen sequenced in a study of CD8+ T cells in alopecia areata. The treatment was: oral pan-JAK inhibitor, 5-10 mg twice daily. As the sequencing template, cDNA was produced by extracting RNA and reverse transcribing it. Sequencing was performed with immunoSEQ multiplex PCR; in TCRdb, only in-frame clones are kept and a portion is missing. Of 200,000 or so clones listed, approximately 38% are singletons. Sequencing used CD4+ T cells sorted from blood, obtained at approximately week 30, from a patient treated with tofacitinib. These receptors all stem from a human donor with alopecia areata.

The sample holds a few counts of this clone. The chain uses TRBV5-1 and TRBJ2-1, with 8 positions matching TRBD2. Germline CDR1 and CDR2: SGHRS and YFSETQ. Trimming removed 1 base from V and 3 bases from J; junction bases left unmatched: 3. This CDR3 has 15 residues. The CDR3 nucleotides read TGCGCCAGCAGCTTGACTAGCGGCCGCTACAATGAGCAGTTCTTC. This translates into CASSLTSGRYNEQFF.

This clone was observed a single time. The chain has TRBV2 and TRBJ2-7; D is perhaps TRBD2 (5 bases). In germline, CDR1 is SNHLY, CDR2 FYNNEI. This CDR3 spans 13 amino acids. Trimming stripped 6 bases from V and 3 bases from J, with 12 bases between. The CDR3 DNA sequence: TGTGCCAGCAGATCGGACTTCGTCTACGAGCAGTACTTC. Amino acids: CASRSDFVYEQYF.

The chain joins TRBV6-5 to TRBJ2-7; a weak D match, TRBD1 (5 bases). The length of the CDR3 is 13 residues. Trimming took 8 bases from V and 3 from J, leaving 14 bases between them. CDR1 MNHEY and CDR2 SVGAGI come from the germline V gene. This CDR3 reads CASGKGENYEQYF. The CDR3 DNA reads TGTGCCAGCGGCAAAGGGGAAAACTACGAGCAGTACTTC.

This clone was seen only a few times. The chain couples TRBV6-4 to TRBJ2-2, with TRBD2 matching 7 bases. Losses at the gene ends were 7 bases for V and 0 bases for J; bases not matched to a gene: 2. The CDR3 loop spans 14 amino acids. Germline V gene sequence: CDR1 MRHNA, CDR2 SNTAGT. The DNA of the CDR3 is TGTGCCAGCATGGCGGGGGCGAACACCGGGGAGCTGTTTTTT. Its protein is CASMAGANTGELFF.

The chain couples TRBV4-1 to TRBJ2-2; 7 bases line up with TRBD1. The CDR3 has 14 residues. CDR1 MGHRA and CDR2 YSYEKL come from the germline V gene. After removal of 2 bases from V and 9 bases from J, the junction contained 6 bases not matched to a gene. CDR3 bases: TGCGCCAGCAGCCAAACAGGGGAAATAAGGGAGCTGTTTTTT. Translated, it gives CASSQTGEIRELFF.

This clone has more than one count but fewer than ten. The CDR3: CSVEQGREKLFF. Written as DNA, the CDR3 is TGCAGCGTTGAACAGGGAAGAGAAAAACTGTTTTTT. The V gene is TRBV29-1, the J gene TRBJ1-4, with D possibly being TRBD1 (5 bases). The germline gives CDR1 SQVTM, CDR2 ANQGSEA. CDR3 length equals 12 residues. Trimming shortened V by 2 bases and J by 8 bases, and 9 bases separated the two germline ends.

This clone has only a few counts. The chain is built from TRBV19 and TRBJ1-1; weak D call: TRBD1 (6 bases). Germline V gives CDR1 LNHDA, CDR2 SQIVND (reference sequence). The CDR3 spans 14 residues. V lost 5 bases and J lost 10, with 20 bases in between. The CDR3, as DNA: TGTGCCAGTAGTCCCCTTGACAGGCAAACAGGAGCTTTCTTT. It is translated as CASSPLDRQTGAFF.

The rearrangement joins TRBV5-1 to TRBJ1-1; D is undetermined. Trimming took 0 bases from V and 6 from J, leaving 9 bases between them. This CDR3 is built from 13 residues. The germline gives CDR1 SGHRS, CDR2 YFSETQ. The CDR3 reads CASSLAPRAEAFF. DNA for the CDR3: TGCGCCAGCAGCTTGGCTCCGAGGGCTGAAGCTTTCTTT.

This chain joins TRBV30 and TRBJ1-3; the D is unclear. V was trimmed by 1 base and J by 11 bases, leaving 12 bases between them. CDR3 length: 12 amino acids. Germline V lookup: CDR1 GTSNPN, CDR2 SVGIG (reference sequence). CDR3 in amino acids: CAWSGPWVAIYF. As DNA, the CDR3 is TGTGCCTGGAGTGGACCCTGGGTGGCCATATATTTT.

This clone turned up a few times. V usage is TRBV7-8 and J usage is TRBJ2-7; 7 nucleotides line up with TRBD1. Trimming removed 5 bases from V and 0 bases from J; junction bases left unmatched: 4. In germline, CDR1 is SGHVS, CDR2 FQNEAQ. The CDR3 length is 14 residues. For the CDR3, the DNA is TGTGCCAGCAGCCCCGGGACAGTCTCCTACGAGCAGTACTTC. Residues: CASSPGTVSYEQYF.

This chain connects TRBV29-1 to TRBJ2-7, with 11 bases lining up with TRBD2. The CDR3 consists of 15 residues. Trimming took 4 bases from V and 3 from J; bases not matched to a gene: 8. The germline V gene has CDR1 SQVTM and CDR2 ANQGSEA. The CDR3 loop is CSVATGLAGFYEQYF. Written as DNA, the CDR3 is TGCAGCGTTGCGACCGGACTAGCGGGCTTCTACGAGCAGTACTTC.

V usage is TRBV11-2 and J usage is TRBJ2-7; D not resolved. Germline lookup yields CDR1 SGHAT and CDR2 FQNNGV. The CDR3 extends over 15 amino acids. V gave up 0 bases and J gave up 0 bases, with 9 bases separating them. The CDR3 sequence: CASSLDRGSSYEQYF. The CDR3 DNA is TGTGCCAGCAGCTTAGATCGAGGCAGCTCCTACGAGCAGTACTTC.

This chain links TRBV19 with TRBJ1-3, with 7 bases that match TRBD1. Germline V gene data show CDR1 as LNHDA and CDR2 as SQIVND (reference sequence). V was pared by 3 bases and J by 0 bases, with 2 bases of the junction left unmatched. The CDR3 has 15 residues. CDR3 sequence reads: CASSITGDSGNTIYF. CDR3 coding DNA: TGTGCCAGTAGTATTACAGGGGACTCTGGAAACACCATATATTTT. Full variable domain (missing parts from reference TRBV19 and TRBJ1-3): DGGITQSPKYLFRKEGQNVTLSCEQNLNHDAMYWYRQDPGQGLRLIYYSQIVNDFQKGDIAEGYSVSREKKESFPLTVTSAQKNPTAFYLCASSITGDSGNTIYFGEGSWLTVV.

J is TRBJ2-7 and V is TRBV15; 11 nucleotides align to TRBD2. The V gene's germline CDR1 is LNHNV and CDR2 YYDKDF (reference sequence). This CDR3 spans 15 amino acids. J gave up 5 bases and V 1 base, and 4 bases lay outside the gene matches. DNA for the CDR3: TGTGCCACCAGCAGAGCCCCTAGCGGGAGGAACGAGCAGTACTTC. This translates into CATSRAPSGRNEQYF. Looking up the rest from reference TRBV15 and TRBJ2-7 gives the full variable domain: DAMVIQNPRYQVTQFGKPVTLSCSQTLNHNVMYWYQQKSSQAPKLLFHYYDKDFNNEADTPDNFQSRRPNTSFCFLDIRSPGLGDTAMYLCATSRAPSGRNEQYFGPGTRLTVT.

The J gene is TRBJ1-2, the V gene TRBV5-1; D is undetermined. The CDR3 sequence is 13 residues long. The germline V and J ends were trimmed by 0 bases and 2 bases, with 5 bases remaining between them. Germline lookup yields CDR1 SGHRS and CDR2 YFSETQ. CDR3 sequence (DNA): TGCGCCAGCAGCTTGGAGGTCAACTATGGCTACACCTTC. It codes for CASSLEVNYGYTF.

The chain recombines TRBV30 with TRBJ2-7; D is possibly TRBD1 or TRBD2 (5 bases each). CDR3 length equals 11 residues. CDR1 is GTSNPN, CDR2 SVGIG, per germline (reference sequence). Trimming stripped 0 bases from V and 11 bases from J, with 11 bases between. CDR3 in amino acids: CAWSVRGAEYF. CDR3 sequence (DNA): TGTGCCTGGAGTGTACGAGGGGCCGAGTACTTC.

This rearrangement joins TRBV6-5 to TRBJ1-1; TRBD1 is a possible D gene (6 bases). V gave up 6 bases and J gave up 8 bases, with 19 bases separating them. The CDR3 length is 14 residues. The germline V gene has CDR1 MNHEY and CDR2 SVGAGI. Written as DNA, the CDR3 is TGTGCCAGCAGCTGGTCGGGGGCCAAAACCGAAGCTTTCTTT. Amino acids: CASSWSGAKTEAFF.

This clone was counted a few times. This rearrangement joins TRBV29-1 to TRBJ1-1; 11 bases are shared with TRBD1. Germline-derived CDR1 and CDR2 are SQVTM and ANQGSEA. The CDR3 loop spans 14 amino acids. The V gene end was trimmed by 4 bases and the J gene end by 4 bases; junction bases not matched to a gene: 5. CDR3 coding DNA: TGCAGCGTTGCCGGGGGACAGGGGGTCACTGAAGCTTTCTTT. As protein: CSVAGGQGVTEAFF.

This clone was counted a few times. The rearrangement uses TRBV30 and TRBJ2-6; unclear D gene. Germline V gene sequence: CDR1 GTSNPN, CDR2 SVGIG (reference sequence). CDR3 length: 14 residues. V dropped 3 bases and J dropped 0 bases, with 6 bases sitting between them. The CDR3 protein is CAWRLSSGANVLTF. The CDR3 DNA reads TGTGCCTGGAGATTAAGCTCTGGGGCCAACGTCCTGACTTTC.

This clone was counted between two and nine times. This sequence joins TRBV7-4 and TRBJ2-7; D is tentatively TRBD1 or TRBD2 (6 bases each). Germline CDR1 is SGHVT and CDR2 is SQSDAQ. The length of the CDR3 is 12 residues. The CDR3 bases are TGTTCAGGGGACTCGAAACCCTACGAGCAGTACTTC. It specifies CSGDSKPYEQYF.

The DNA of the CDR3 is TGTGCCAGCAGCCATCAGGGTTCCAATGCAGATACGCAGTATTTT. Translated: CASSHQGSNADTQYF. The chain uses TRBV7-3 and TRBJ2-3; D may be TRBD1 (5 bases). Trimming shortened V by 5 bases and J by 4 bases, and 16 bases separated the two germline ends. CDR3 size: 15 residues. From germline, CDR1 is SGHTA and CDR2 FQGTGA.

The CDR3 reads CATASRDSYNSPLHF. DNA for the CDR3: TGCGCCACCGCGTCCCGGGACAGTTATAATTCACCCCTCCACTTT. The gene calls are TRBV4-1 and TRBJ1-6; TRBD1 matches at 7 bases. CDR3 size: 15 residues. Germline CDR1 and CDR2: MGHRA and YSYEKL. The V and J ends lost 10 bases and 4 bases, in that order; junction bases with no gene match: 10.

This chain uses TRBV30 with TRBJ2-7, with TRBD2 matching over 10 bases. The V gene end was trimmed by 4 bases and the J gene end by 6 bases; junction bases not matched to a gene: 6. Per germline, CDR1 GTSNPN and CDR2 SVGIG (reference sequence). This CDR3 spans 13 amino acids. The CDR3 reads CAWTGTSVSEQYF. The CDR3 coding sequence is TGTGCCTGGACCGGGACTAGCGTATCCGAGCAGTACTTC.

V usage is TRBV2 and J usage is TRBJ2-1; 10 bases line up with TRBD2. Germline CDR1 and CDR2: SNHLY and FYNNEI. The ends lost 5 bases at V and 7 bases at J; junction bases unmatched: 8. CDR3 size: 15 residues. The CDR3 nucleotides read TGTGCCAGCAGTCCCAGCGGGAGGGCCGATAATGAGCAGTTCTTC. It yields the protein CASSPSGRADNEQFF.

This rearrangement joins TRBV29-1 to TRBJ2-1; TRBD2 agrees at 14 bases. Germline CDR1 is SQVTM and CDR2 is ANQGSEA. The CDR3 contains 15 residues. With V trimmed by 3 bases and J by 6 bases, 4 bases remained unmatched. The CDR3 here is CSVEGGLAGGNEQFF. The CDR3 DNA reads as TGCAGCGTTGAGGGAGGACTAGCGGGAGGCAATGAGCAGTTCTTC.

This clone was recorded once. The chain joins TRBV7-9 to TRBJ2-6; D may be TRBD1 (5 bases). Trimming stripped 3 bases from V and 0 bases from J, with 15 bases between. From germline, CDR1 is SEHNR and CDR2 FQNEAQ (reference sequence). The CDR3 loop spans 18 amino acids. The CDR3 here is CASSFKQDLGSGANVLTF. CDR3 DNA sequence: TGTGCCAGCAGCTTCAAACAGGATCTGGGCTCTGGGGCCAACGTCCTGACTTTC.

This clone turned up a few times. J is TRBJ2-7 and V is TRBV29-1, with 8 bases that match TRBD2. The CDR3 is made up of 15 amino acids. V shed 5 bases and J 0 bases; nucleotides not matched to a gene: 9. Germline CDR1 and CDR2: SQVTM and ANQGSEA. The CDR3 spells CSVIGGGSSSYEQYF. In DNA, the CDR3 is TGCAGCGTTATCGGCGGGGGGTCGAGCTCCTACGAGCAGTACTTC.